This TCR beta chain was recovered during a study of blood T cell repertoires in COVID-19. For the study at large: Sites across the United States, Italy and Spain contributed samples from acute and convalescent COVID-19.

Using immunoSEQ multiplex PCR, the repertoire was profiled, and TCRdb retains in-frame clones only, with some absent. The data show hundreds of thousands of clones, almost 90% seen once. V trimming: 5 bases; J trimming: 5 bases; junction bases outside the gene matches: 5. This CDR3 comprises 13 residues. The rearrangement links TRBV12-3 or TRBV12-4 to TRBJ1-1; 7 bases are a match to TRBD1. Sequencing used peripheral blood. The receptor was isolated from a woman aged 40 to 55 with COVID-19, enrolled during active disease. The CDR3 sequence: CASSLTGVTEAFF. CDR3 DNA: TGTGCCAGCAGTCTTACAGGGGTGACTGAAGCTTTCTTT.